Presented here are 16 T cell receptor beta chains from one specimen sequenced in a study of regulatory T cells in long-lasting Graves disease. Regarding time point: newly diagnosed GD, antithyroid drugs for less than 3 months. After RNA was extracted from PBMCs, the TCR library was made from it. To make TCR beta libraries, researchers used iRepertoire HTBI primers and Arm-PCR of CDR3 regions. TCRdb re-analysed the multiplex PCR reads in MiXCR, keeping a single row per CDR3 protein. The sample contains approximately 350,000 distinct CDR3 sequences, approximately 12% of which appear only once. These data are also associated with another study on T cells in Graves' hyperthyroidism and ophthalmopathy.

The sequences come from peripheral blood mononuclear cells (PBMCs), collected at new diagnosis, from a patient treated with antithyroid drugs. These receptors all come from a woman under 30 with Graves disease.

This clonotype has just a few counts. The V call is TRBV10-1, the J call TRBJ2-7; D is unresolved. Germline CDR1 reads WNHNN; CDR2 reads SYGVQD (reference sequence). The V and J ends lost 3 bases and 2 bases respectively, with 11 bases between them. This CDR3 contains 14 residues. CDR3 region: CASSERGSAYEQYF. The CDR3 DNA reads as TGCGCCAGCAGTGAAAGAGGATCGGCCTACGAGCAGTACTTC.

The chain carries TRBV4-3 and TRBJ1-6; 7 bases are shared with TRBD1. J was trimmed by 9 bases and V by 1 base; bases with no gene match: 0. CDR3 length: 13 amino acids. Germline CDR1 reads LGHNA; CDR2 reads YSLEER. CDR3 sequence reads: CASSQAGGSPLHF. The CDR3 nucleotides read TGCGCCAGCAGCCAAGCAGGGGGTTCACCCCTCCACTTT.

This clonotype has ten or more counts. The CDR3 loop is CASSWRSSYNEQFF. The CDR3 nucleotides read TGTGCCAGTAGTTGGCGGAGCTCCTACAATGAGCAGTTCTTC. This chain uses TRBV19 with TRBJ2-1; D remains ambiguous. V was shortened by 5 bases and J by 0 bases, with 8 bases between the two germline ends. The CDR3 runs 14 residues. The germline V gene encodes CDR1 LNHDA and CDR2 SQIVND (reference sequence).

The chain is built from TRBV4-1 and TRBJ2-7; D is perhaps TRBD1 (5 bases). CDR1 and CDR2 from the germline V gene are MGHRA and YSYEKL. Deletions cut 6 bases from V and 2 bases from J, with 26 bases between. The length of the CDR3 is 18 residues. CDR3 residues: CASSRRAGFTPEPYEQYF. CDR3 bases: TGCGCCAGCAGTCGTAGGGCAGGGTTTACCCCTGAACCCTACGAGCAGTACTTC.

This chain connects TRBV7-3 to TRBJ1-2, with 7 nucleotides matching TRBD1. V lost 4 bases and J lost 4; bases outside the gene matches: 6. The germline CDR1 and CDR2 sequences are SGHTA and FQGTGA. This CDR3 contains 14 residues. CDR3 protein: CASSSAGTAYGYTF. The CDR3 DNA reads TGTGCCAGCAGCTCAGCCGGGACAGCCTATGGCTACACCTTC.

This clonotype was counted a few times. The V and J genes are TRBV6-2 or TRBV6-3 and TRBJ2-1; no reliable D call. The CDR3 consists of 12 residues. V lost 0 bases and J lost 10, with 7 bases in between. The germline V gene encodes CDR1 MNHEY and CDR2 SVGEGT. CDR3: CASSYSRDEQFF. Written as DNA, the CDR3 is TGTGCCAGCAGTTACTCGCGTGACGAGCAGTTCTTC.

Of note for this clonotype: This likely reflects a read error, since a far larger clone is one base away. The V and J genes are TRBV11-2 and TRBJ2-7; 9 bases line up with TRBD1. Germline CDR1 and CDR2: SGHAT and FQNNGV. The CDR3 totals 15 residues. DNA of the CDR3: TGTGCCAGCAGTTTCCAACGACAGGGGGACTACGGGCAGTACTTC. It specifies CASSFQRQGDYGQYF.

This clonotype occurred a few times. J is TRBJ1-3 and V is TRBV7-8; the D gene is possibly TRBD1 (6 bases). This CDR3 comprises 14 residues. Germline CDR1 is SGHVS and CDR2 is FQNEAQ. V was cut by 2 bases and J by 10 bases, with 15 bases left in between. This CDR3 reads CASSLIQGSRTIYF. The CDR3 DNA is TGTGCCAGCAGCTTAATACAGGGTAGTAGGACCATATATTTT.

This clonotype was detected many times. This sequence joins TRBV7-2 and TRBJ2-3; D remains ambiguous. Trimming took 0 bases from V and 2 from J, leaving 6 bases between them. The CDR3 spans 14 residues. Germline loops: CDR1 SGHTA, CDR2 FQGNSA. The CDR3 here is CASSLAPATDTQYF. The CDR3 nucleotides are TGTGCCAGCAGCTTAGCGCCGGCCACAGATACGCAGTATTTT.

The sample holds many counts of this clonotype. This chain uses TRBV30 with TRBJ1-3, with 7 bases matching TRBD1. Germline CDR1 is GTSNPN and CDR2 is SVGIG (reference sequence). The CDR3 runs to 14 residues. J was trimmed by 1 base and V by 3 bases; bases with no gene match: 3. CDR3 nucleotides: TGTGCCTGGAGGGAGACAGGGTCTGGAAACACCATATATTTT. The encoded protein is CAWRETGSGNTIYF.

The sample holds a few counts of this clonotype. One end of the junction is discordant with germline, which a read error may explain. The V gene is TRBV11-2, the J gene TRBJ1-1; a possible D gene is TRBD1 (5 bases). The germline V gene encodes CDR1 SGHAT and CDR2 FQNNGV. The CDR3 spans 14 residues. Here the CDR3 DNA reads TGCGCCAGCAGCCTGGGGCCCGGGGACACTGAAGCTTTCTTT. It yields the protein CASSLGPGDTEAFF.

This CDR3 reads CASSYAQEVWPQHF. CDR3 sequence (DNA): TGTGCCAGCAGTTACGCACAGGAGGTTTGGCCCCAGCATTTT. The chain is built from TRBV6-5 and TRBJ1-5; D might be TRBD1 (5 bases). V was clipped by 2 bases and J by 9 bases, with 14 bases between them. From germline, CDR1 is MNHEY and CDR2 SVGAGI. CDR3 length: 14 amino acids.

At least ten counts were recorded for this clonotype. CDR3 loop: CASRLVDRATEAFF. The CDR3 region has the DNA TGTGCCAGCAGGCTAGTTGACAGGGCCACTGAAGCTTTCTTT. The rearrangement uses TRBV28 and TRBJ1-1, with TRBD1 matching over 7 bases. CDR3 length equals 14 residues. Germline V gene sequence: CDR1 MDHEN, CDR2 SYDVKM. The junction had 8 bases not matched to a gene; V was cut back by 6 bases and J by 4 bases.

This clonotype occurred a few times. The chain employs TRBV19 and TRBJ1-2, with D uncertain. Trimming cost V 3 bases and J 5 bases, with 10 bases left between them. Germline V CDR1 and CDR2: LNHDA, SQIVND (reference sequence). The CDR3 is 13 residues long. DNA of the CDR3: TGTGCCAGTAGTATCATCCTGTGGTATGGCTACACCTTC. This translates into CASSIILWYGYTF.

Details on this clonotype: This may be a read error: a much more frequent sequence differs by one nucleotide. V gene TRBV30 combines with J gene TRBJ2-1; D gene uncertain. Per germline, CDR1 GTSNPN and CDR2 SVGIG (reference sequence). V lost 0 bases and J 12 bases, leaving 15 bases between the germline ends. The CDR3 is 13 residues long. The CDR3 loop is CAWSVLVGSGQFF. The DNA of the CDR3 is TGTGCCTGGAGTGTACTTGTGGGCAGTGGGCAGTTCTTC.

This clonotype was detected ten times or more. J is TRBJ2-7 and V is TRBV20-1; 8 bases match TRBD2. Germline CDR1 is DFQATT and CDR2 is SNEGSKA (reference sequence). Losses at the gene ends were 5 bases for V and 1 base for J; bases not matched to a gene: 4. CDR3 length: 13 residues. The CDR3: CSAFSGKSYEQYF. The CDR3 DNA reads TGCAGTGCTTTTAGCGGGAAATCCTACGAGCAGTACTTC.